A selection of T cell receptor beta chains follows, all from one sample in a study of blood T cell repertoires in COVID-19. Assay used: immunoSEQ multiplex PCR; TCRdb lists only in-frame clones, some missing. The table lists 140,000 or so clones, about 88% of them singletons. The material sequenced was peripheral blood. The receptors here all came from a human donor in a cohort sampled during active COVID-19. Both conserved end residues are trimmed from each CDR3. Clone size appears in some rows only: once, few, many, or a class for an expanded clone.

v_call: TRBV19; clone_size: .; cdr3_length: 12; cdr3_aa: ATKGRQGTYGYT
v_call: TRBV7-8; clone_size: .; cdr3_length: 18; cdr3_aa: ASSLVVASGGALITDTQY
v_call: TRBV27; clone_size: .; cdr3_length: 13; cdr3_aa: ASSFSGIPPDEQY
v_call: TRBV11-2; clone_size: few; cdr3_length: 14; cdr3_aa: ASSNSGTGVYSPLH
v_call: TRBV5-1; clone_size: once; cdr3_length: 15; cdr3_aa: ASSHSSIGGSTDTQY
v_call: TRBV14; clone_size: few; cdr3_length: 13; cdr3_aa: ASSQGRQGDNEQF
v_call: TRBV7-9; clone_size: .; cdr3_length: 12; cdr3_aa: ASSLTGYNQPQH
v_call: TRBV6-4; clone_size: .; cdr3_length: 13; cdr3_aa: ASSSGTQIYNEQF
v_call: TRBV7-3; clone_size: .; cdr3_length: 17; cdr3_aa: ASSTARWDRHYSGNTIY
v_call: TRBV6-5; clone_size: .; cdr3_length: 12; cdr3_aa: ASSPDRGTYEQY
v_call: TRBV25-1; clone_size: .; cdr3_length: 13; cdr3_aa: ASSLYSGGNTEAF
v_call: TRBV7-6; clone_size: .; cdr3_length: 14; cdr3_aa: ASSWQGARVIQPQH
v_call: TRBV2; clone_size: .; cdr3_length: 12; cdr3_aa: ASSQRQGGEKLF
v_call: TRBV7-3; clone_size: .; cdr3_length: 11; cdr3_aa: ASSLTLLGEQY
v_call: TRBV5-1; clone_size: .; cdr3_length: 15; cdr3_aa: ASSLTGQGSPYNEQF
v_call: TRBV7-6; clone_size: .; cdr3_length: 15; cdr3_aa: ASSPNLGGYSYNEQF
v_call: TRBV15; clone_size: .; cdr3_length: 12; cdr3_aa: ATSRGQNNYGYT
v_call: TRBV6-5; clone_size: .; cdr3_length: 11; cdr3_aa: ASSSNTGGEQF
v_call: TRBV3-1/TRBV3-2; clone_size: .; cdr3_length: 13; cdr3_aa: ASSLRGGQGYEQY
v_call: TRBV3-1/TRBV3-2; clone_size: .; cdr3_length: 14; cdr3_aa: ASSQDLSGLANEQF
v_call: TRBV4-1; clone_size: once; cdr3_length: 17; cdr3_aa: ASSQGPLLSSFSSYEQY
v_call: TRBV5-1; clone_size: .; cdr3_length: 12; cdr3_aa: ASSLASGGQAQY